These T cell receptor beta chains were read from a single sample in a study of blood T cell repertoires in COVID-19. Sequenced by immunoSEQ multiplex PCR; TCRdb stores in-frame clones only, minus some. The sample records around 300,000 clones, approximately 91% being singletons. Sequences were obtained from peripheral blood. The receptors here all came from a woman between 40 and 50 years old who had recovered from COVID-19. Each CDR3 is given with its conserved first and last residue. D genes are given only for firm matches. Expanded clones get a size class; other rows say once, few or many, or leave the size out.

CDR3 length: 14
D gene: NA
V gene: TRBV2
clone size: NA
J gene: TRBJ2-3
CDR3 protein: CASKGNLSTDTQYF
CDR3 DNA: TGTGCCAGCAAGGGGAATCTTAGCACAGATACGCAGTATTTT

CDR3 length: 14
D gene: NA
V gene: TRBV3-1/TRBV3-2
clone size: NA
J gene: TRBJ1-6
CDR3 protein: CASTVQGSNSPLHF
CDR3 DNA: TGTGCCAGCACCGTACAGGGTTCGAATTCACCCCTCCACTTT

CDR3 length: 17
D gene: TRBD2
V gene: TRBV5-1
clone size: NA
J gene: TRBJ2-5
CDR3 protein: CASSQGLAGGLQETQYF
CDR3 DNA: TGCGCCAGCAGCCAGGGACTAGCGGGCGGCTTACAAGAGACCCAGTACTTC

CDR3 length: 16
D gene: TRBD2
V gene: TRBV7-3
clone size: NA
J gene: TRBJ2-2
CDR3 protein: CASSPGTIIGTGELFF
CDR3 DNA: TGTGCCAGCAGCCCCGGGACTATTATCGGCACCGGGGAGCTGTTTTTT

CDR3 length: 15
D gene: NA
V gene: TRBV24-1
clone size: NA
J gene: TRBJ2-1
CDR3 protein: CATSEEVAEYNEQFF
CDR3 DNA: TGTGCCACCAGTGAGGAGGTAGCGGAATACAATGAGCAGTTCTTC

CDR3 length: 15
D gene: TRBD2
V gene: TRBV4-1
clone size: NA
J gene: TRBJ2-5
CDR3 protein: CASSLGLAGGETQYF
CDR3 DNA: TGCGCCAGCAGTCTCGGACTAGCGGGGGGAGAGACCCAGTACTTC

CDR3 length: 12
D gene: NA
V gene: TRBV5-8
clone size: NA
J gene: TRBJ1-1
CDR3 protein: CASSLDRPGAFF
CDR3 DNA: TGTGCCAGCAGCTTGGATCGACCGGGGGCTTTCTTT

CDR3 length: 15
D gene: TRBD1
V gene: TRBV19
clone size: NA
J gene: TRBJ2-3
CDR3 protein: CASSPRTGTTDTQYF
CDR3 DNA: TGTGCCAGTAGTCCTCGGACAGGGACCACAGATACGCAGTATTTT

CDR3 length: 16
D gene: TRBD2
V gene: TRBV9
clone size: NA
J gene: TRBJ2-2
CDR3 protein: CASSEGLAANTGELFF
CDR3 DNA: TGTGCCAGCAGCGAGGGACTAGCGGCGAACACCGGGGAGCTGTTTTTT

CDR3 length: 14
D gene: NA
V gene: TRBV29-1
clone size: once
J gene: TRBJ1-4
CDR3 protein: CSVEVPGSPEKLFF
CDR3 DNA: TGCAGCGTTGAAGTCCCGGGGAGTCCTGAAAAACTGTTTTTT

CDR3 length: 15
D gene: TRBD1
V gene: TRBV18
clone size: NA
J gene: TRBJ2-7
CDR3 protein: CASSPGTGGFDEQYF
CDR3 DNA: TGTGCCAGCTCACCCGGGACAGGGGGGTTCGACGAGCAGTACTTC

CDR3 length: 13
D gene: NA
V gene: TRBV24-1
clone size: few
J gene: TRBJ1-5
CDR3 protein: CATSGGLSQPQHF
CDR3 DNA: TGTGCCACCAGTGGGGGACTCAGTCAGCCCCAGCATTTT

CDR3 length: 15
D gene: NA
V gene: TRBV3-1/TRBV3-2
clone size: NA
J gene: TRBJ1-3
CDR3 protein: CASSYTGSPGNTIYF
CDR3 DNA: TGTGCCAGCAGCTACACAGGGAGCCCTGGAAACACCATATATTTT

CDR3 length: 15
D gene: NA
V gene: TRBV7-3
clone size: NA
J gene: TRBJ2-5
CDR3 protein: CASSFGGTGQETQYF
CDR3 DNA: TGTGCCAGCAGCTTTGGGGGGACGGGGCAAGAGACCCAGTACTTC